This T cell receptor (beta chain) originates from a study of blood T cells in healthy people across ages. This CDR3 is built from 18 residues. CDR1 is MNHNS and CDR2 is SASEGT in the germline V gene. Study outcomes and limitations: The study found TCR beta diversity correlated strongly with naive T cell percentage. Investigators treated diversity estimates from one million T cells as underestimates. Roughly linearly, TCR beta diversity per million T cells fell as age increased.

A minimum of 6 micrograms of total RNA was extracted per sample. As regards this clonotype: As yet, its antigen is unknown. At one of its ends the junction is not consistent with the germline gene, which may arise from a read error.

The second PCR ran about 6 to 12 cycles with a sample-barcoded 5' primer and J-beta primers. One entry per CDR3 protein results from TCRdb running MiXCR on the 5' RACE reads. The table records 1,800,000 or so distinct CDR3 sequences, approximately 39% of them present only once. The chain uses TRBV6-1 and TRBJ2-2; D is perhaps TRBD2 (6 bases). The TCR sequence derives from a human donor in good health. Sequencing input: blood. In nucleotides, the CDR3 is TGTGCCAGCAGACACCCCCAACCCGGACTACTGAACACCGGGAAGCTGTTTTTT. Amino acids: CASRHPQPGLLNTGKLFF.